This T cell receptor beta chain came from a study of cytotoxic CD8 clonotypes in ibrutinib-treated CLL. The overall study: Results showed roughly 24 partial and 2 complete responses; following median 68 months, around 14 remained remitted, roughly twelve advanced. Following treatment for a median about 13 months, range 6 to 36, response samples were then taken. Mean values per sample were roughly 250,000 productive templates and 94,082 productive rearrangements.

Worth noting for this clone: What it binds is unknown.

This CDR3 spans 13 amino acids. CDR1 and CDR2 from the germline V gene are MNHNS and SASEGT. Trimming cost V 5 bases and J 8 bases, with 12 bases left between them. Study-level points and caveats: Public clonotypes were seen rarely and were contracted or stable on treatment.

Here immunoSEQ multiplex PCR was the method, and the copy in TCRdb shows in-frame clones only, minus some. This sample has tens of thousands of clones, with around 65% found just once. The TCR sequence derives from a human donor with chronic lymphocytic leukemia. The chain recombines TRBV6-1 with TRBJ1-4, with D hard to call. The sample here was PBMCs, taken after 12 months of ibrutinib treatment. CDR3 region: CASSTLVGEKLFF. The DNA for the CDR3 is TGTGCCAGCAGTACTTTGGTGGGGGAAAAACTGTTTTTT.